Shown below are 17 T cell receptor beta chains from a single sample sequenced in a study of CD8+CD57+ T cells in acquired aplastic anemia (dated by TCRdb to between 2018 and 2020). Sequencing used an Illumina HiSeq 2000. TCR beta VDJ combination and CDR3 sequence profiling used genomic DNA as the template. TCRdb trimmed public reads at Q25 via fastp, called clones via MiXCR and kept in-frame beta chains. Records with the same CDR3 protein are collapsed into one entry carrying the most frequent genes and DNA. Within this sample are about 110,000 distinct CDR3 sequences, with around 50% of them counted one time only. Roughly 31% of the sample is in the top ten clones. Sample: sorted CD4+, CD8+, or CD8+CD57+ T cells (not recorded which) from PBMCs. All receptors come from a human donor in good health, serving as a control.

This clonotype was counted ten times or more. The V call is TRBV6-5, the J call TRBJ1-5, with TRBD1 matching 7 bases. From germline, CDR1 is MNHEY and CDR2 SVGAGI. The CDR3 is 15 residues long. V lost 6 bases to trimming and J lost 4 bases; unmatched junction nucleotides: 9. For the CDR3, the DNA is TGTGCCAGCAGCAACTCACAGGGGATTAATCAGCCCCAGCATTTT. Encoded protein: CASSNSQGINQPQHF.

This clonotype was picked up a small number of times. With a much larger clone just one base away, this may be a read error. J is TRBJ2-3 and V is TRBV7-6; D unclear. CDR3 length: 17 amino acids. Germline V gives CDR1 SGHVS, CDR2 FNYEAQ. The CDR3 DNA follows: TGTACCAGCAGCTTAGATCACGGAATTGAGGTCGCAGATACGCAGTATTTT. Translated, it gives CTSSLDHGIEVADTQYF.

This clonotype appeared many times. This CDR3 reads CASSLIGPTYEQYF. In DNA form, the CDR3 reads TGTGCCAGCAGTCTAATCGGACCGACCTACGAGCAGTACTTC. This rearrangement joins TRBV12-3 or TRBV12-4 to TRBJ2-7; D gene uncertain. V shed 5 bases and J shed 2 bases, with 13 bases lying between them. The CDR3 sequence is 14 residues long.

This clonotype appeared once. One junction end does not reproduce the germline sequence, and a read error may be involved. This chain links TRBV25-1 with TRBJ2-5; D gene ambiguous. This CDR3 is 12 amino acids long. Per germline, CDR1 MGHDK and CDR2 SYGVNS. The CDR3 region has the DNA TGTGCCAGCAGCTTCTATGGAGAGGCCCAGTCCTTC. Protein: CASSFYGEAQSF.

This clonotype has a count of ten or more. The chain joins TRBV7-8 to TRBJ2-2; 9 bases are a match to TRBD1. The germline CDR1 and CDR2 sequences are SGHVS and FQNEAQ. Losses at the gene ends were 5 bases for V and 7 bases for J; bases not matched to a gene: 5. This CDR3 is built from 14 residues. For the CDR3, the DNA is TGTGCCAGCAGCCACGGGACAGGGAACGGGGAGCTGTTTTTT. Protein sequence: CASSHGTGNGELFF.

The J gene is TRBJ2-5, the V gene TRBV4-2; D gene ambiguous. This CDR3 contains 11 residues. V was cut by 4 bases and J by 10 bases, with 10 bases left in between. Germline-derived CDR1 and CDR2 are LGHNA and YNFKEQ. The CDR3 DNA is TGTGCCAGCAGCCTGGACGCGAGCCAGTACTTC. This encodes CASSLDASQYF.

This chain links TRBV13 with TRBJ1-1; 9 bases agree with TRBD1. The germline CDR1 and CDR2 sequences are PRHDT and FYEKMQ (reference sequence). CDR3 length: 16 residues. Trimming cost V 6 bases and J 1 base; bases outside gene matches: 9. In DNA form, the CDR3 reads TGTGCCAGCAGAAAACAGGGGGCCAGGGGGAACACTGAAGCTTTCTTT. Translation: CASRKQGARGNTEAFF.

This clonotype has a count of ten or more. The chain uses TRBV5-6 and TRBJ2-2, with no clear D. This CDR3 is built from 14 residues. Germline values: CDR1 SGHDT, CDR2 YYEEEE. The ends were cut back, 4 bases at V and 6 bases at J, with 13 bases in the middle. CDR3 sequence: CASSGPLGSGELFF. The CDR3 DNA sequence: TGTGCCAGCAGCGGGCCCCTCGGGTCCGGGGAGCTGTTTTTT.

This chain links TRBV5-4 with TRBJ2-7; TRBD2 might be the D (5 bases). CDR1 and CDR2 (germline): SGHNT, YYREEE (reference sequence). The CDR3 covers 16 residues. V lost 2 bases and J 2 bases, leaving 17 bases between the germline ends. The CDR3 nucleotides read TGTGCCAGCAGCTTAGGTGAGGGTTGGTTGACCTACGAGCAGTACTTC. It yields the protein CASSLGEGWLTYEQYF.

This chain connects TRBV5-6 to TRBJ2-5; 12 positions match TRBD1. This CDR3 is 16 amino acids long. V lost 0 bases to trimming and J lost 3 bases; unmatched junction nucleotides: 3. Germline CDR1 and CDR2: SGHDT and YYEEEE. CDR3 region: CASSLGDRGQEETQYF. In DNA form, the CDR3 reads TGTGCCAGCAGCTTGGGGGACAGGGGGCAGGAAGAGACCCAGTACTTC.

In its sample, this clonotype was seen many times. V is TRBV5-1 and J is TRBJ1-1; D possibly corresponds to TRBD1 (5 bases). Deletions cut 4 bases from V and 4 bases from J, with 17 bases between. This CDR3 comprises 15 residues. From germline, CDR1 is SGHRS and CDR2 YFSETQ. CDR3 sequence (DNA): TGCGCCAGCAGCAGCCGGGGCGACGGGTTCACTGAAGCTTTCTTT. Its translation: CASSSRGDGFTEAFF.

This clonotype was picked up a small number of times. The chain couples TRBV15 to TRBJ2-6, with D possibly matching TRBD1 (5 bases). There are 14 residues in the CDR3. The V and J ends lost 4 bases and 4 bases respectively, with 8 bases between them. Germline V gene lookup returns CDR1 LNHNV and CDR2 YYDKDF (reference sequence). The CDR3 nucleotides read TGTGCCACCAGCATCTGGACAGGGGCCAACGTCCTGACTTTC. Its translation is CATSIWTGANVLTF.

The V and J genes are TRBV5-1 and TRBJ2-1, with D perhaps matching TRBD2 (6 bases). V was shortened by 5 bases and J by 4 bases, with 10 bases between the two germline ends. This CDR3 is 13 amino acids long. The germline gives CDR1 SGHRS, CDR2 YFSETQ. The CDR3 loop is CASRGTLYNEQFF. The CDR3 DNA reads as TGCGCCAGCAGAGGGACTCTATACAATGAGCAGTTCTTC.

This clonotype showed up many times. The CDR3 here is CAWSAGPTYEQYF. DNA for the CDR3: TGTGCCTGGAGCGCGGGACCCACCTACGAGCAGTACTTC. The V call is TRBV30, the J call TRBJ2-7; possibly TRBD2 for D (6 bases). Deletions cut 3 bases from V and 2 bases from J, with 11 bases between. CDR1 GTSNPN and CDR2 SVGIG come from the germline V gene (reference sequence). This CDR3 contains 13 residues.

This clonotype was seen a few times. This chain uses TRBV30 with TRBJ1-4, with a possible D match to TRBD1 (5 bases). The CDR3 has 15 residues. CDR1 is GTSNPN, CDR2 SVGIG, per germline (reference sequence). V gave up 0 bases and J gave up 8 bases, with 16 bases separating them. The CDR3 DNA reads as TGTGCCTGGAGTGTAGGACAAGGGGCAAACGAAAAACTGTTTTTT. The encoded protein is CAWSVGQGANEKLFF.

About this clonotype: A single base separates this from a much larger clone, so it may be a read error. The chain uses TRBV25-1 and TRBJ2-7; TRBD2 is a possible D gene (7 bases). The end of the DNA fits TRBJ2-1 better, so the J call may be wrong. The CDR3 spans 16 residues. Germline CDR1 is MGHDK and CDR2 is SYGVNS. CDR3 nucleotides: TGTGCCAGTAGTATGGTACCCCGGGGGGCAAACAATGAGCAGTTCTTC. It yields the protein CASSMVPRGANNEQFF.

As to this clonotype: A much larger clonotype is one base distant, so this may be a read error. The chain has TRBV6-5 and TRBJ2-7; D assignment may be TRBD1 or TRBD2 (5 bases each). The CDR3 spans 16 residues. Looked up from germline, CDR1 is MNHEY and CDR2 is SVGAGI. Trimming pared 0 bases from V and 6 bases from J, leaving 18 bases between. CDR3 amino acids: CASSYSAGRVTCEQYF. In nucleotides, the CDR3 is TGTGCCAGCAGTTACTCGGCGGGCAGGGTGACCTGCGAGCAGTACTTC.